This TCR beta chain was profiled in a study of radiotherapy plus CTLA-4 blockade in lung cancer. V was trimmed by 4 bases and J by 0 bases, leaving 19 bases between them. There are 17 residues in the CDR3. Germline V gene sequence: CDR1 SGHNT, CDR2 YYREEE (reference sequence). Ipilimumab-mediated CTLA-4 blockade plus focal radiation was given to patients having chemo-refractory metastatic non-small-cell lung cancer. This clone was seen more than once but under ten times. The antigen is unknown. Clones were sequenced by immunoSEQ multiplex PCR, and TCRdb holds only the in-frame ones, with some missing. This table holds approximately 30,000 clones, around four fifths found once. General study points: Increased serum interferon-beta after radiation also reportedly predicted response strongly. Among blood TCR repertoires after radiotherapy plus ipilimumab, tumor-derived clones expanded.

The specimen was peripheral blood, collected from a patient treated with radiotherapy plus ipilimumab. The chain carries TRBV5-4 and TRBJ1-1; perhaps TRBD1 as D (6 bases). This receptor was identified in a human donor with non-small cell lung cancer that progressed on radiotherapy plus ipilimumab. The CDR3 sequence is CASSPRGNRIMNTEAFF. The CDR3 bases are TGTGCCAGCAGCCCTAGGGGGAACAGGATAATGAACACTGAAGCTTTCTTT. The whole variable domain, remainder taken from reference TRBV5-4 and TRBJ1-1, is ETGVTQSPTHLIKTRGQQVTLRCSSQSGHNTVSWYQQALGQGPQFIFQYYREEENGRGNFPPRFSGLQFPNYSSELNVNALELDDSALYLCASSPRGNRIMNTEAFFGQGTRLTVV.